This TCR beta chain was profiled in a study of Graves' ophthalmopathy and Graves' hyperthyroidism (dated by TCRdb to the late 2010s). About the investigation overall: Peripheral blood was collected before any treatment was given, at the time of initial diagnosis. In roughly 6 hyperthyroidism patients, T-cell repertoires of thyroid tissue and blood were compared. An independent validation cohort comprised some 19 hyperthyroidism patients and about 16 patients who later progressed from hyperthyroidism to ophthalmopathy. To explore V-J signatures distinguishing ophthalmopathy from hyperthyroidism, a discovery set of around 100 patients (43 ophthalmopathy, roughly 60 stable hyperthyroidism) was enrolled. The roughly 91 discovery patients were randomly divided into training and test sets at a 7:3 ratio. TCR beta repertoire signatures were used to distinguish Graves' ophthalmopathy from Graves' hyperthyroidism and to predict progression to ophthalmopathy. Once sampling was done, hyperthyroidism patients were given methimazole at a starting dose of 30 mg daily, while ophthalmopathy patients were given high-dose intravenous methylprednisolone. In total, over 130 blood samples were TCR-sequenced: 43 ophthalmopathy, 75 hyperthyroidism and approximately 17 hyperthyroidism-to-ophthalmopathy patients.

From its cysteine to its phenylalanine, the CDR3 spans 12 amino acids. The kept DNA is CDR3 alone, 36 bases in frame from the first base. CDR1 and CDR2 are drawn from the germline V gene (reference sequence): DFQATT, SNEGSKA. V is cut by 2 bases and J by 1 base, and the space between the germline ends is 5 bases. This clonotype was detected ten times or more. The clone's antigen remains unknown. One base away there is no much larger clone; base qualities are not given. Hyperthyroidism was defined as stable when no progression to ophthalmopathy occurred within 18 months of follow-up. Hyperthyroidism patients were newly diagnosed, were aged 18 to 65 years, and had a disease duration under 2 months. Patients with other autoimmune diseases, uncontrolled infections, pregnancy or lactation were excluded from the study. Clinical symptoms, serum thyroxine, TRAb, thyroid ultrasound and orbital computed tomography were used for diagnosis. Using Ficoll-Paque density gradient centrifugation, PBMCs were isolated from 8.5 to 10 ml of fresh peripheral blood. Total RNA was extracted using Trizol reagent, and RNA quality was checked on an Agilent 2100 Bioanalyzer.

Broad study findings and their caveats: Ophthalmopathy was separated from stable hyperthyroidism by the 13-signature model with roughly 90% sensitivity and about 81% specificity in cross-validation and with 80%/75% in the test set. In validation, the model predicted ophthalmopathy progression with over 60% sensitivity and 72.22% specificity; 12 predicted patients were CT-confirmed with GO in a median of around 6.5 months. Most expanded thyroid clonotypes with a frequency above 0.001 also appeared in blood, which suggests that blood repertoires may reflect the immune response in the thyroid. Sample size was not statistically predetermined, and group allocation was not concealed from the investigators.

For repertoire sequencing, the TCR beta CDR3 regions were amplified from RNA transcripts. The first round was an RT-PCR using HTBI primers with the Qiagen OneStep RT-PCR kit, and this first round was followed by a second-round multiplex PCR, then size selection and purification. Sequencing of the libraries was carried out on an Illumina HiSeq2000 in paired-end mode with 100 bp reads. The published analysis was carried out like this. SOAPnuke was used to process the reads, throwing out any read that had adapters, had uncalled bases, had a mean Phred below 15, or lacked an exact constant-primer or identifier match. COPE v1.2.5 was used to merge the high-quality paired reads. Each unique nucleotide sequence was treated as a clonotype, and MiTCR v1.1 was used to align the clonotypes to the IMGT TRB V, D and J references. The analysis was limited to V-J combinations with a frequency above 0.0001, which together covered 99.2% of the repertoires. For each V-J combination, a TCR clonal expansion and chaos score was defined as the ratio of F50 clonal expansion to chaos observed in the TCRdist matrix. Welch's t-statistics and random forest were used to reduce the features to approximately 13 V-J combinations, which were then used as input to a naive Bayes classifier. The similarity between thyroid and blood repertoires was quantified using the Morisita-Horn index. TCRdb redid the processing of the public reads, applying fastp at Q25 and MiXCR, and retained in-frame beta chains. Rows merge per CDR3 protein into single entries with the most common DNA and genes. TCRdb's processing, not the authors', yielded these V and J calls. The sample table holds fewer than 650,000 distinct CDR3 sequences, of which 20% to 25% were seen once. The ten largest account for approximately 7% of the sample.

The sample taken for sequencing was peripheral blood. The receptor comes from a woman aged 18-29 years with stable Graves' hyperthyroidism. Some clones in this sample may be carry-over from other donors' samples. Donor details come from another sample of the same person, matched by shared clones. This chain is built from TRBV20-1 and TRBJ1-1, with the identity of the D gene unclear. The CDR3: CSARRQNTEAFF. The DNA reads TGCAGTGCTAGACGACAGAACACTGAAGCTTTCTTT.